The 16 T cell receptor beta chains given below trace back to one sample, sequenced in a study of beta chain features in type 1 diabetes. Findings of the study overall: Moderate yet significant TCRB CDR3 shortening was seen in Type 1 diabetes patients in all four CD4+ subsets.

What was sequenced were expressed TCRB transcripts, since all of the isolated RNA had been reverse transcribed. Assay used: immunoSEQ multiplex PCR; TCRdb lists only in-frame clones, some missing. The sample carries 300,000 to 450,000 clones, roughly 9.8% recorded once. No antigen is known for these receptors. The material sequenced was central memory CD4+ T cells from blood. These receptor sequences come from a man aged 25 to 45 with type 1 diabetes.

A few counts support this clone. CDR3 amino acids: CASSQGQNMNTEAFF. CDR3 coding DNA: TGTGCCAGCAGCCAGGGGCAGAACATGAACACTGAAGCTTTCTTT. V usage is TRBV7-9 and J usage is TRBJ1-1, with D tentatively TRBD1 (6 bases). Trimming pared 5 bases from V and 0 bases from J, leaving 13 bases between. Germline loops: CDR1 SEHNR, CDR2 FQNEAQ (reference sequence). The CDR3 runs 15 residues.

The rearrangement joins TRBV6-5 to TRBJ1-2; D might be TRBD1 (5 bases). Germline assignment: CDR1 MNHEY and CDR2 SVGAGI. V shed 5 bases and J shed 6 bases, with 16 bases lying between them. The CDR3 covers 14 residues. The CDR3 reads CASSPDRRGNGYTF. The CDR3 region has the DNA TGTGCCAGCAGTCCTGACAGAAGGGGAAATGGCTACACCTTC.

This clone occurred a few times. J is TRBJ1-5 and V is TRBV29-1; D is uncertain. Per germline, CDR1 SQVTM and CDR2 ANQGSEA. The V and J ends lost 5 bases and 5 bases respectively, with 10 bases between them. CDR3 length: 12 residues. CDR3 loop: CSVRDLDQPQHF. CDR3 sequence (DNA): TGCAGCGTTCGGGATCTAGATCAGCCCCAGCATTTT.

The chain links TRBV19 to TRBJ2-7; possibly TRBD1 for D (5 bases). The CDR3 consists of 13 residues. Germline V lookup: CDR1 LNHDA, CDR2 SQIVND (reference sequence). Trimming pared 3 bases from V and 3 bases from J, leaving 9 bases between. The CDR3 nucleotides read TGTGCCAGTAGTATCAGGGCAGGCTACGAGCAGTACTTC. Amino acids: CASSIRAGYEQYF.

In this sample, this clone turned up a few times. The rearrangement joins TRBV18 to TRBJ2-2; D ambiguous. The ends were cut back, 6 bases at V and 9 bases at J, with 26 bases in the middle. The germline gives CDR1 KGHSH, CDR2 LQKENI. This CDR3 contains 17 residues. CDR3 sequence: CASSTRTRSLPSRELFF. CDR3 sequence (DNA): TGTGCCAGCTCGACCCGCACCCGATCATTGCCGTCCCGGGAGCTGTTTTTT.

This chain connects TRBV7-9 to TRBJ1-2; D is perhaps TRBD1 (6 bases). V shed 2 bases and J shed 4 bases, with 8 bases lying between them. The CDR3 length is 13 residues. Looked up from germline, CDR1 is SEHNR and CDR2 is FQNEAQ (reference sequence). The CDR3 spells CASSLPGAYGYTF. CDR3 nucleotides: TGTGCCAGCAGCTTACCGGGGGCCTATGGCTACACCTTC.

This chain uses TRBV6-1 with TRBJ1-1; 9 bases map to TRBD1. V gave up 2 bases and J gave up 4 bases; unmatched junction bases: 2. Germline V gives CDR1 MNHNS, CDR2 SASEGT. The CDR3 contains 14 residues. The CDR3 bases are TGTGCCAGCAGTGAACTGGACAGGGGCACTGAAGCTTTCTTT. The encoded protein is CASSELDRGTEAFF.

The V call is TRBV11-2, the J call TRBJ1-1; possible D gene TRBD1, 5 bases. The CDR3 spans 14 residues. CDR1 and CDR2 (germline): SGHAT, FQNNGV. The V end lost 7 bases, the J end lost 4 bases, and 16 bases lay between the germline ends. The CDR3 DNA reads TGTGCCAGCACTTCCCGGGGGGGAGGCACTGAAGCTTTCTTT. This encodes CASTSRGGGTEAFF. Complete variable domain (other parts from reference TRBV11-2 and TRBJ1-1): EAGVAQSPRYKIIEKRQSVAFWCNPISGHATLYWYQQILGQGPKLLIQFQNNGVVDDSQLPKDRFSAERLKGVDSTLKIQPAKLEDSAVYLCASTSRGGGTEAFFGQGTRLTVV.

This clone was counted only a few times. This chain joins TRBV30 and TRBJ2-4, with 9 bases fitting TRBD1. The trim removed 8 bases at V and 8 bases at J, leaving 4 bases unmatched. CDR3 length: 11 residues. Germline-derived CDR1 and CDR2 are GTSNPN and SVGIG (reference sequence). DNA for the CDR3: TGTGCCCGTGGACAGGGGTACATTCAGTACTTC. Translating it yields CARGQGYIQYF.

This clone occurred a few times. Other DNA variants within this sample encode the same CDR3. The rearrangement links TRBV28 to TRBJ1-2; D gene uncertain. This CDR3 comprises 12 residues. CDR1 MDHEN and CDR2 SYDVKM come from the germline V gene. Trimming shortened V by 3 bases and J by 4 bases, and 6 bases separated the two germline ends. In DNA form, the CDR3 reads TGTGCCAGCAGTTTGTTGGCCTATGGCTACACCTTC. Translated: CASSLLAYGYTF.

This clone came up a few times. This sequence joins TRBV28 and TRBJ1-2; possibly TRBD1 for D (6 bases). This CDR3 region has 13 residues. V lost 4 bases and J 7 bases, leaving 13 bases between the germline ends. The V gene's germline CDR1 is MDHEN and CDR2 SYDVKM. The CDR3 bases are TGTGCCAGCAGTTCTCGGGGGGCCGGTGGCTACACCTTC. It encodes CASSSRGAGGYTF.

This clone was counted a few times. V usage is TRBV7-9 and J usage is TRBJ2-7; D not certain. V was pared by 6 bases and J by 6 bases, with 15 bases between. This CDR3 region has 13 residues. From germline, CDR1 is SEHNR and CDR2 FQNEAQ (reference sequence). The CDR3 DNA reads TGTGCCAGCAGTCCGCGCGTCGCCAGCGAGCAGTACTTC. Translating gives CASSPRVASEQYF.

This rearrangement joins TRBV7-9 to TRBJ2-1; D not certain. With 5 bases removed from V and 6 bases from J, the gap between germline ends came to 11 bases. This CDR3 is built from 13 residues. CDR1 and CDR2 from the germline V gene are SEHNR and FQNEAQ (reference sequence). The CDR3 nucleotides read TGTGCCAGCAGCCCCTCCAGAGGCAATGAGCAGTTCTTC. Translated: CASSPSRGNEQFF.

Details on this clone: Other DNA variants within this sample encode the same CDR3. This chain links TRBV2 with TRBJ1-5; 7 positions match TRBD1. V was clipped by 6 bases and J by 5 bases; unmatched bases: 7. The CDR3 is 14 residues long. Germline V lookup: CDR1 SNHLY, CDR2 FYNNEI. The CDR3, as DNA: TGTGCCAGCAGCCGTCAGGGGGGCGATCAGCCCCAGCATTTT. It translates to CASSRQGGDQPQHF.

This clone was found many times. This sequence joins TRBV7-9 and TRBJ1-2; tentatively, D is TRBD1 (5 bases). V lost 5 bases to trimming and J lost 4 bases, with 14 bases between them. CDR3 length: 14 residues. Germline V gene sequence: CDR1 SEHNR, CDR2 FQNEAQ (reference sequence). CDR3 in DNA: TGTGCCAGCAGCCAATTGGACACCTCCTATGGCTACACCTTC. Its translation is CASSQLDTSYGYTF.

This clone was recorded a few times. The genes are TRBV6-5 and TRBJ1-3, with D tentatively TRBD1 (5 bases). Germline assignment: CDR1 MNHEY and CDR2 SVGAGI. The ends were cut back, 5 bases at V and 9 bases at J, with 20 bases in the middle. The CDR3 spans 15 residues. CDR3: CASSPRTDGTGTIYF. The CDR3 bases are TGTGCCAGCAGTCCCCGGACGGACGGGACGGGCACCATATATTTT.